The sequence of this TCR beta chain was determined in a study of blood T cells in healthy people across ages (dated by TCRdb to 2014 to 2015). A note on the overall study: In model experiments, roughly one uniquely barcoded TCR beta cDNA molecule per two T cells was captured by template switching. The study measured age-related changes in TCR beta repertoire diversity using deep sequencing normalized with unique cDNA molecular identifiers. Donors were grouped into four age groups: young (average roughly 15 years), middle-aged (roughly 37), aged (around 60) and long-lived (less than 85). Two additional independent replicas of 1 million unique cDNA reads from the same blood draw were analyzed for two donors (one aged 18 to 30 and one aged 80 or older).

The table lists this clonotype with a few counts. The target of this receptor is not known. Qualities for individual bases were not recorded, and no much larger clone is one base off. The library was built by means of 5' RACE. TCRdb names Illumina HiSeq 2500 as the instrument used. A second PCR of roughly 6 to 11 cycles was run with a J-beta primer mix and a sample-barcoded 5' primer. Each TCR beta cDNA molecule received a unique molecular identifier from a template-switch 5' adaptor carrying 12 random nucleotides. Each sample yielded at least 2.5 million CDR3-containing paired-end reads. First-strand cDNA was synthesized from all RNA with the Mint cDNA synthesis kit, primed by a TRBC-specific oligonucleotide. Following uracil-DNA glycosylase treatment, all cDNA underwent a first 18-cycle PCR with the universal primers M1SS and BC2_uni_R. In the paper's pipeline: For normalization, 1 million high-quality reads, each with a distinct molecular identifier, were randomly selected from each sample. Reads sharing molecular identifiers were discarded rather than binned into consensus sequences. MiTCR, run with a Q25 quality threshold and the strictest error-elimination algorithm, handled CDR3 identification, clonotype clustering and error correction. A nonparametric unseen species model using Euler transformation provided a lower-bound estimate of total TCR beta diversity. TCRdb handled the public reads itself, with Q25 trimming in fastp and clone calling in MiXCR, and kept productive beta chains. Each entry is one CDR3 protein sequence, shown with its most common DNA and genes. The V and J calls come from TCRdb's annotation, not from the publication. This sample gives around 990,000 distinct CDR3 sequences in total; about 25% of them show up just once. The top ten constitute around 0.75% of the sample.

CDR1 and CDR2 (SQVTM, ANQGSEA) derive from the germline V gene. The V end gives up 6 bases and the J end 5 bases, leaving 8 bases in the junction not matched to a gene. Inclusive of the bounding cysteine and phenylalanine, the CDR3 is 14 residues long. The entry retains the CDR3 DNA only, 42 bases that are in frame from base 1. General findings and caveats noted by the study authors: Compared with the aged group, the long-lived group had more naive CD4+ T cells, fewer expanded clones and increased TCR diversity, a pattern suggesting age selection. Because profiling used bulk unsorted PBMCs, naive and antigen-experienced compartments could not be compared conclusively. Because donor CMV infection status was unknown, age-related changes in expanded clonotypes were potentially confounded. Observed TCR beta diversity per million T cells fell roughly linearly with age, and a significant reduction was already apparent by age about 36. Total diversity estimates from one million sequenced T cells were considered lower bounds and underestimates. A strong correlation was found between observed TCR beta diversity and the percentage of naive T cells measured by flow cytometry.

Donors were roughly 40 systemically healthy Caucasian individuals from Russia aged roughly 6 to 100 years. Roughly 10 milliliters of peripheral blood were drawn from each donor into EDTA-treated Vacutainer tubes. Ficoll-Paque density-gradient centrifugation was used to isolate PBMCs, with at least 6 million obtained per sample. Total RNA was extracted from PBMCs with Trizol reagent, with at least 6 micrograms obtained per sample. For every donor, an aliquot of PBMCs went through flow cytometry to measure the percentages of naive CD45RAhigh/CD27high T cells. These data were also filed under a second study, of T cells of mothers and their children. According to the second study: The donors were nine systemically healthy Caucasian individuals, made up of three mothers and their six children. cDNA synthesis used all of the extracted RNA, with 1.5 ug of RNA in each 15 ul reaction. In the second PCR, the M1S primer introduced both the sample barcodes and 2-4 random nucleotides. More than 9 million TCR beta CDR3 reads were obtained from each mother, and about 3 million reads were obtained from each child. In both related and unrelated pairs, thymic selection shapes the output of TCR recombination in a similar way, with inherited differences having only a minor effect. Normalized repertoire overlap in related mother-child pairs was always slightly higher than in unrelated mother-child pairs, but the difference was never significant. No persistent microchimeric T cell clones were found, with a detection sensitivity of approximately 100 clones per million clonotypes. The study used deep NGS to compare TCR beta repertoires of mothers and children, seeking features distinguishing related mother-child pairs from unrelated individuals. Mothers averaged around 40 +/- 4 years of age and children averaged around 10 +/- 4 years. After adapters were ligated using NEBNext reagents, the libraries underwent 100+100 nt paired-end sequencing on an Illumina HiSeq 2000. To avoid cross-contamination, the mother libraries and the child libraries were prepared a month apart and sequenced in separate runs. Between roughly 500,000 and 2,300,000 distinct TCR beta clonotypes were identified per donor. Naive TCR beta clonotypes were estimated from low-frequency clonotypes matched to each donor's FACS-determined naive share, without sorting.

This sequence originates from a girl aged 2 to 10 in good health. The rearranged segments are TRBV29-1 and TRBJ2-5; 11 central bases correspond to TRBD1. Source material: blood. The encoded CDR3 is CSVYGTGGRETQYF. The bases are TGCAGCGTCTACGGGACAGGGGGACGGGAGACCCAGTACTTC.